These 8 T cell receptor beta chains originate from one sample sequenced in a study of T cells in Graves' hyperthyroidism and ophthalmopathy. Authors of the study amplified TCR beta CDR3 regions from RNA transcripts. TCR CDR3 regions were first amplified by RT-PCR with HTBI primers. MiXCR, run by TCRdb on the multiplex PCR reads, gives a single entry per CDR3 protein. The sample holds roughly 93,000 distinct CDR3 sequences, roughly 40% seen once. What was sequenced was peripheral blood or thyroid tissue (not recorded which). Receptors originate from a woman in her 30s with Graves' hyperthyroidism.

Concerning this clonotype: One junction end disagrees with the germline gene, perhaps due to a read error. V usage is TRBV5-4 and J usage is TRBJ2-5, with TRBD2 as a possible D gene (6 bases). The length of the CDR3 is 15 residues. CDR1 SGHNT and CDR2 YYREEE come from the germline V gene (reference sequence). CDR3 region: CASGLTAGPQETQYF. CDR3 bases: TGTGCCAGCGGCTTGACGGCGGGACCTCAAGAGACCCAGTACTTC.

The chain has TRBV5-6 and TRBJ2-3; D remains unclear. In germline, CDR1 is SGHDT, CDR2 YYEEEE. This CDR3 is 19 amino acids long. The V and J ends lost 4 bases and 2 bases respectively, with 26 bases between them. The CDR3 spells CASSQDLAFQLLPTDTQYF. The DNA of the CDR3 is TGTGCCAGCAGCCAAGATTTGGCTTTCCAGCTACTACCCACAGATACGCAGTATTTT.

Points on this clonotype: The DNA is omitted, as the CDR3 cannot be located on it reliably, and the CDR3 follows TCRdb's listing. This rearrangement joins TRBV2 to TRBJ1-5. Germline values: CDR1 SNHLY, CDR2 FYNNEI. The CDR3 is 19 amino acids long, termini counted. CDR3 loop: CASRDYNEKLFFGSGTQHF.

The V call is TRBV20-1, the J call TRBJ1-4, with D possibly being TRBD1 (6 bases). Germline lookup yields CDR1 DFQATT and CDR2 SNEGSKA (reference sequence). The ends were cut back, 0 bases at V and 10 bases at J, with 12 bases in the middle. This CDR3 is built from 13 residues. CDR3 residues: CSARDWTAGKLFF. The CDR3 DNA follows: TGCAGTGCTAGAGATTGGACAGCTGGAAAACTGTTTTTT.

The chain is built from TRBV7-2 and TRBJ2-7, with 8 positions matching TRBD2. V shed 11 bases and J 0 bases; nucleotides not matched to a gene: 12. The length of the CDR3 is 15 residues. Germline-derived CDR1 and CDR2 are SGHTA and FQGNSA. The DNA for the CDR3 is TGTGCCTGCGCGGGAGTAGCGGGAAACTCCTACGAGCAGTACTTC. Its translation: CACAGVAGNSYEQYF.

J is TRBJ2-2 and V is TRBV10-3, with 7 nucleotides matching TRBD1. This CDR3 contains 13 residues. The germline V gene has CDR1 ENHRY and CDR2 SYGVKD. The junction had 1 base not matched to a gene; V was cut back by 9 bases and J by 0 bases. CDR3 coding DNA: TGTGCCATTGGGACAGCGAACACCGGGGAGCTGTTTTTT. Residues: CAIGTANTGELFF.

The chain combines TRBV20-1 with TRBJ2-7, with D possibly matching TRBD2 (6 bases). Germline V gene data show CDR1 as DFQATT and CDR2 as SNEGSKA (reference sequence). This CDR3 spans 16 amino acids. V was cut by 3 bases and J by 1 base, with 19 bases left in between. The CDR3 bases are TGCAGTGCTAGTGGTCCCACGGGGGTCCTGTCCTACGAGCAGTACTTC. Translating gives CSASGPTGVLSYEQYF.

J is TRBJ2-7 and V is TRBV7-9; TRBD2 agrees at 10 bases. The CDR3 spans 16 residues. The V gene's germline CDR1 is SEHNR and CDR2 FQNEAQ (reference sequence). V was pared by 5 bases and J by 1 base, with 8 bases of the junction left unmatched. The CDR3 DNA is TGTGCCAGCAGCCCCCCTAGCGGGAGATGGTCCTACGAGCAGTACTTC. Protein product: CASSPPSGRWSYEQYF.